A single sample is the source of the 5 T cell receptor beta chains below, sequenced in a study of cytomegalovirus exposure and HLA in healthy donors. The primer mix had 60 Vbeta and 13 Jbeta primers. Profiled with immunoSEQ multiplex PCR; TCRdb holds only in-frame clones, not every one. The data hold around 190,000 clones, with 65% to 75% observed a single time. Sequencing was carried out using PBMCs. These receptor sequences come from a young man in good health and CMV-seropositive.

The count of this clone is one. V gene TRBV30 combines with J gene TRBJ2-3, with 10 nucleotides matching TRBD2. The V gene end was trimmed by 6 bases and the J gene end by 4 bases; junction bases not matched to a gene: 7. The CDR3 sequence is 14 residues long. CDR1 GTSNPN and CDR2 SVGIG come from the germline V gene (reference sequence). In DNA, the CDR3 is TGTGCCTGCCTCCCTAGCGGGAGTGCAGATACGCAGTATTTT. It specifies CACLPSGSADTQYF.

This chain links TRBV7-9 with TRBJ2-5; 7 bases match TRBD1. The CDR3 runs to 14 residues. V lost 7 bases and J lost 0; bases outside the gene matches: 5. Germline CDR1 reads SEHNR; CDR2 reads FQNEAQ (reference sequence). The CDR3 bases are TGTGCCAGCACACCGGGACAGTACCAAGAGACCCAGTACTTC. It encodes CASTPGQYQETQYF.

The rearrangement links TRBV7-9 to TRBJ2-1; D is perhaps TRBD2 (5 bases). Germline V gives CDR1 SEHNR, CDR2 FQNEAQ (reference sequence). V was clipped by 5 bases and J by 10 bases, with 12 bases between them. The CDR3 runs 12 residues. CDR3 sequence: CASSPLPGEQFF. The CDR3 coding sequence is TGTGCCAGCAGCCCCCTCCCGGGGGAGCAGTTCTTC.

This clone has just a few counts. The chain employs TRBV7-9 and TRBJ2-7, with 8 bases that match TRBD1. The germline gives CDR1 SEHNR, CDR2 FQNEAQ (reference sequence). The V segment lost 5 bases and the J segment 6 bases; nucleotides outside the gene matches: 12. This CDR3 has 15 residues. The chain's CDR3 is CASSRLGQDLGEQYF. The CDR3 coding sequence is TGTGCCAGCAGCCGTTTGGGACAGGATCTCGGCGAGCAGTACTTC. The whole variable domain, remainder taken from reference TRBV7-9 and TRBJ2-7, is DTGVSQNPRHKITKRGQNVTFRCDPISEHNRLYWYRQTLGQGPEFLTYFQNEAQLEKSRLLSDRFSAERPKGSFSTLEIQRTEQGDSAMYLCASSRLGQDLGEQYFGPGTRLTVT.

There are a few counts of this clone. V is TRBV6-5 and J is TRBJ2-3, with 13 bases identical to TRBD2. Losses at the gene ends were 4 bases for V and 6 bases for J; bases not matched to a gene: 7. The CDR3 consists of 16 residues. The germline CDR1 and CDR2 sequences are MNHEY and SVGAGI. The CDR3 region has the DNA TGTGCCAGCAGTTGGGGACTAGCGGGATTATCGGATACGCAGTATTTT. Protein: CASSWGLAGLSDTQYF.